This record covers a single T cell receptor beta chain. The record originates from a study of blood T cell repertoires in COVID-19. About the research overall: Samples came from the United States, Italy and Spain, spanning acute and convalescent COVID-19.

TCRdb's table, derived via immunoSEQ multiplex PCR, lists solely in-frame clones and lacks some. The table includes about 320,000 clones, roughly nine tenths detected once. This CDR3 is built from 18 residues. Trimming stripped 6 bases from V and 1 base from J, with 21 bases between. CDR1 and CDR2 from the germline V gene are MDHEN and SYDVKM. Enrolled through a virtual design, the participants were between roughly 18 and 89 years of age and came from about two dozen US areas. Participants had their cohort set by participant-reported clinical history. The sequenced sample consisted of PBMCs or T cells enriched from blood (not recorded which). This chain connects TRBV28 to TRBJ2-2; perhaps TRBD1 as D (6 bases). This sequence originates from a man aged 60 to 69 who had recovered from COVID-19. The CDR3 region is CASRAGWGRDKNTGELFF. The CDR3 DNA sequence: TGTGCCAGCAGGGCCGGGTGGGGGCGCGACAAGAACACCGGGGAGCTGTTTTTT.